Detailed here is one T cell receptor beta chain. Individuals aged roughly 18 to 95 years were recruited from some 26 US areas. This CDR3 comprises 14 residues. V lost 8 bases and J 2 bases, leaving 15 bases between the germline ends. Germline assignment: CDR1 LNHDA and CDR2 SQIVND (reference sequence). Per the original methods: Reference gene primer amplification gave estimated nucleated cell counts. This table comes from immunoSEQ multiplex PCR, and its TCRdb copy is limited to in-frame clones, with some not included. The D gene and trimming were derived from the DNA, and the V and J assignments and clone size from that table. This table has a few hundred thousand clones, approximately 88% appearing once. The sample comes from a study of blood T cell repertoires in COVID-19. Study summary: PBMCs, B-cell-depleted T cells, or T cells provided the cDNA or gDNA that made up the material.

The TCR originated in a man between 18 and 35 years old with acute COVID-19. What was sequenced was PBMCs or T cells enriched from blood (not recorded which). This rearrangement joins TRBV19 to TRBJ1-2; unclear D gene. The CDR3 region has the DNA TGTGCCAGTTTTCAGGAAAACCCGAACTATGGCTACACCTTC. It translates to CASFQENPNYGYTF.